The clone carrying this T cell receptor (beta chain) was recorded a few times. This CDR3 has 12 amino acids. CDR1 and CDR2 (germline): GTSNPN, SVGIG (reference sequence). V trimming: 4 bases; J trimming: 12 bases; junction bases outside the gene matches: 9. The entry originates in a study of blood T cell repertoires in COVID-19. The wider study: Samples taken during acute and convalescent COVID-19 were collected in the United States, Italy and Spain. T cells, B-cell-depleted T cells, or PBMCs supplied cDNA or gDNA.

Per the original methods: Reference gene primers were amplified, and this amplification served to estimate nucleated cell counts. Sequenced by immunoSEQ multiplex PCR; TCRdb stores in-frame clones only, minus some. Clonal size and the V and J genes are those of that table, whereas D and trimming came from the DNA. The table records 98,000 or so clones, around 64% of them present only once. This chain joins TRBV30 and TRBJ2-1; 7 bases are a match to TRBD2. Specimen: peripheral blood. The clonotype was recovered from a woman aged 40 to 50 with acute or convalescent COVID-19. CDR3 in amino acids: CAWNPAGVVQFF. The CDR3 nucleotides read TGTGCCTGGAATCCGGCGGGGGTAGTGCAGTTCTTC.